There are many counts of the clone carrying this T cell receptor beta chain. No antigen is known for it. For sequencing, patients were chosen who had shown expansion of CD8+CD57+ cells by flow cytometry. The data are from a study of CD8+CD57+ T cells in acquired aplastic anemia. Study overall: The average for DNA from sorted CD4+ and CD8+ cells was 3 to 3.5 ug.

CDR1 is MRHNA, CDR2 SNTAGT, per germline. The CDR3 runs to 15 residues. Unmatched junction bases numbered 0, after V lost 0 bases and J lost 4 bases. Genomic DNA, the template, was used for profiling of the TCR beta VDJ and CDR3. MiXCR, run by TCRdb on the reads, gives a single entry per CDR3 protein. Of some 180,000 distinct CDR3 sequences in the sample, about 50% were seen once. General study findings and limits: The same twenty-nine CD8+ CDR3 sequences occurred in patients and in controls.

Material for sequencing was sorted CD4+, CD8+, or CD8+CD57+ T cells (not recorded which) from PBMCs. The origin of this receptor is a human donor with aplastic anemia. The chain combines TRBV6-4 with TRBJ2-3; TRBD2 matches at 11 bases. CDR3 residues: CASSDSSGGADTQYF. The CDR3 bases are TGTGCCAGCAGTGACTCTAGCGGGGGGGCAGATACGCAGTATTTT.